The clone carrying this TCR beta chain was detected only a few times. The sample is drawn from a study of T-cell reconstitution after alpha-beta-depleted transplantation in children. The CDR3 is 13 residues long. Trimming stripped 3 bases from V and 6 bases from J, with 8 bases between. Using unique molecular identifiers, the investigators prepared the TCRbeta library. MiXCR was run by TCRdb on the PCR reads, yielding one entry per CDR3 protein. The sample lists 250,000 to 350,000 distinct CDR3 sequences, 9.9% occurring once. The TCR comes from a human donor who donated a stem cell graft to a child with SCID. The chain has TRBV12-3 or TRBV12-4 and TRBJ2-2; D unresolved. Sequenced material: PBMCs from the stem cell graft donor, taken from the stem cell graft. The CDR3 loop reads CASSLTRSGELFF. CDR3 nucleotides: TGTGCCAGCAGTTTGACAAGGTCCGGGGAGCTGTTTTTT.